Shown below are 18 T cell receptor beta chains from a single sample sequenced in a study of graft-versus-host responses after intestinal transplantation. Libraries were prepared by immunoSEQ multiplex PCR; TCRdb keeps only in-frame clonotypes and omits some of them. The sample shows 96,000 or so clones, approximately 90% of them seen only once. The antigens these receptors bind are not known. The sample in question was unstimulated CD4+ T cells sorted from spleen or lymph node cells, obtained before intestinal transplant. The receptors were gathered from a human donor who received an intestinal transplant.

This chain uses TRBV5-5 with TRBJ1-2; D is undetermined. This CDR3 region has 13 residues. V was clipped by 7 bases and J by 3 bases, with 13 bases between them. Germline values: CDR1 SGHKS, CDR2 YYEKEE (reference sequence). The CDR3 DNA is TGTGCCAGCCTGTGGCGGGATGACTATGGCTACACCTTC. Translation: CASLWRDDYGYTF. Combining the CDR3 with reference TRBV5-5 and TRBJ1-2 gives the whole variable domain DAGVTQSPTHLIKTRGQQVTLRCSPISGHKSVSWYQQVLGQGPQFIFQYYEKEERGRGNFPDRFSARQFPNYSSELNVNALLLGDSALYLCASLWRDDYGYTFGSGTRLTVV.

A single count supports this clone. The chain couples TRBV15 to TRBJ2-5; TRBD1 matches 7 bases. Germline lookup yields CDR1 LNHNV and CDR2 YYDKDF (reference sequence). The ends lost 3 bases at V and 1 base at J; junction bases unmatched: 5. This CDR3 region has 15 residues. The chain's CDR3 is CATSRGTAIQETQYF. As DNA, the CDR3 is TGTGCCACCAGCAGGGGGACAGCCATCCAAGAGACCCAGTACTTC.

This sequence joins TRBV28 and TRBJ1-4; 8 bases align to TRBD1. Germline V gene data show CDR1 as MDHEN and CDR2 as SYDVKM. CDR3 size: 15 residues. V was clipped by 4 bases and J by 3 bases; unmatched bases: 4. CDR3 region: CASSSQGAANEKLFF. The CDR3 DNA sequence: TGTGCCAGCAGTTCCCAGGGGGCGGCTAATGAAAAACTGTTTTTT.

The J gene is TRBJ2-7, the V gene TRBV5-1; 8 positions match TRBD1. CDR1 SGHRS and CDR2 YFSETQ come from the germline V gene. V shed 4 bases, J shed 9 bases, and the junction held 9 bases outside the gene matches. CDR3 length equals 13 residues. CDR3 protein: CASSREDRAVQYF. The CDR3 DNA reads as TGCGCCAGCAGCCGTGAGGACAGGGCGGTGCAGTACTTC.

The V gene is TRBV6-1, the J gene TRBJ1-2, with a possible D match to TRBD1 (5 bases). The CDR3 has 17 residues. The germline gives CDR1 MNHNS, CDR2 SASEGT. Between the trimmed V and J ends, which lost 3 bases and 0 bases, there was a span of 17 bases. The CDR3 DNA reads TGTGCCAGCAGTGAGCTCTGGGGCGCTGGAGCTAACTATGGCTACACCTTC. Its protein product is CASSELWGAGANYGYTF.

The chain links TRBV30 to TRBJ2-1; TRBD2 matches at 12 bases. V shed 1 base, J shed 6 bases, and the junction held 13 bases outside the gene matches. CDR1 is GTSNPN, CDR2 SVGIG, per germline (reference sequence). The CDR3 is 18 residues long. The CDR3 loop is CAWSGLAGGREYLNEQFF. Here the CDR3 DNA reads TGTGCCTGGAGTGGCCTAGCGGGGGGGCGTGAGTACCTCAATGAGCAGTTCTTC.

The V and J genes are TRBV6-5 and TRBJ2-3; weak D call: TRBD1 (6 bases). V lost 7 bases and J lost 5, with 13 bases in between. Germline values: CDR1 MNHEY, CDR2 SVGAGI. This CDR3 has 13 residues. CDR3 residues: CASKQQGLDTQYF. The DNA of the CDR3 is TGTGCCAGCAAACAACAGGGTTTAGATACGCAGTATTTT.

This sequence joins TRBV12-5 and TRBJ2-1; D is unresolved. This CDR3 is 14 amino acids long. The germline V and J ends were trimmed by 1 base and 5 bases, with 9 bases remaining between them. Germline CDR1 is LGHNT and CDR2 is FRNRAP. The CDR3 DNA sequence: TGTGCTAGTGGTTTGGGTACTGTCGACAATGAGCAGTTCTTC. Amino acids: CASGLGTVDNEQFF.

The CDR3, as DNA: TGTGCCTGGCTAGACGGTGGGCAGTACTTC. It translates to CAWLDGGQYF. The chain carries TRBV30 and TRBJ2-7; D not certain. This CDR3 is built from 10 residues. Germline V gives CDR1 GTSNPN, CDR2 SVGIG (reference sequence). V lost 5 bases and J 9 bases, leaving 11 bases between the germline ends.

The rearrangement uses TRBV29-1 and TRBJ1-2; D possibly corresponds to TRBD1 (5 bases). The germline V gene encodes CDR1 SQVTM and CDR2 ANQGSEA. V lost 4 bases and J 2 bases, leaving 5 bases between the germline ends. The CDR3 sequence is 11 residues long. The CDR3 sequence is CSVGQNYGYTF. In nucleotides, the CDR3 is TGCAGCGTTGGACAGAACTATGGCTACACCTTC.

This clone was detected only once. The chain links TRBV11-3 to TRBJ1-1; maybe TRBD1 (5 bases). V lost 1 base and J lost 3, with 12 bases in between. The CDR3 covers 15 residues. Germline CDR1 SGHNT, CDR2 YENEEA. The CDR3 coding sequence is TGTGCCAGCAGCTTAGTAGGCGGGGCGGACACTGAAGCTTTCTTT. Translated, it gives CASSLVGGADTEAFF.

This chain joins TRBV6-5 and TRBJ1-2; a weak D match, TRBD1 (6 bases). CDR3 length equals 15 residues. The germline gives CDR1 MNHEY, CDR2 SVGAGI. Trimming cost V 0 bases and J 5 bases, with 13 bases left between them. The CDR3 loop reads CASSYSREGVYGYTF. The CDR3 nucleotides are TGTGCCAGCAGTTACTCGAGGGAGGGGGTTTATGGCTACACCTTC.

The chain carries TRBV4-2 and TRBJ1-2; D gene ambiguous. The CDR3 runs 14 residues. Germline CDR1 reads LGHNA; CDR2 reads YNFKEQ. V shed 0 bases and J shed 4 bases, with 9 bases lying between them. The CDR3 region is CASSQDAVAYGYTF. DNA of the CDR3: TGTGCCAGCAGCCAAGATGCCGTAGCCTATGGCTACACCTTC.

This clone occurred a few times. The CDR3 DNA reads TGCGCCAGCAGCTTGGTACACCTCACAGATACGCAGTATTTT. Amino acid sequence: CASSLVHLTDTQYF. The chain joins TRBV5-1 to TRBJ2-3; D gene unclear. The CDR3 consists of 14 residues. Germline-derived CDR1 and CDR2 are SGHRS and YFSETQ. Deletions cut 0 bases from V and 2 bases from J, with 7 bases between.

The sample holds one count of this clone. The chain is built from TRBV7-3 and TRBJ2-1, with 15 bases lining up with TRBD2. V shed 1 base, J shed 6 bases, and the junction held 4 bases outside the gene matches. Germline V gene lookup returns CDR1 SGHTA and CDR2 FQGTGA. The CDR3 is made up of 17 amino acids. Here the CDR3 reads CASSLIGLAGGTNEQFF. CDR3 in DNA: TGTGCCAGCAGCTTAATCGGACTAGCGGGGGGGACCAATGAGCAGTTCTTC.

About this clone itself: The sample carries other DNA sequences with the same CDR3. The chain combines TRBV29-1 with TRBJ2-2, with a weak D call TRBD1 (5 bases). This CDR3 spans 13 amino acids. Germline V gives CDR1 SQVTM, CDR2 ANQGSEA. Between the trimmed V and J ends, which lost 7 bases and 7 bases, there was a span of 16 bases. The CDR3 here is CSGRQGISGELFF. The DNA for the CDR3 is TGCAGCGGAAGGCAGGGAATTAGCGGGGAGCTGTTTTTT.

This clone is a singleton in its sample. This sequence joins TRBV27 and TRBJ2-1, with a tentative D call TRBD2 (7 bases). CDR1 MNHEY and CDR2 SMNVEV come from the germline V gene (reference sequence). CDR3 length equals 13 residues. V was shortened by 7 bases and J by 9 bases, with 16 bases between the two germline ends. In DNA form, the CDR3 reads TGTGCCAGCAAAAGGGAGGGGGTCGGTGAGCAGTTCTTC. This gives the protein CASKREGVGEQFF.

The V gene is TRBV2, the J gene TRBJ2-1, with 10 bases that match TRBD2. The germline V gene encodes CDR1 SNHLY and CDR2 FYNNEI. This CDR3 region has 15 residues. The V and J ends lost 7 bases and 4 bases, in that order; junction bases with no gene match: 7. The CDR3 bases are TGTGCCAGCAATAGGGGACTAGCGTTGTACAATGAGCAGTTCTTC. Translating gives CASNRGLALYNEQFF.